This entry lists 7 T cell receptor beta chains sequenced from one sample in a study of cytomegalovirus exposure and HLA in healthy donors. TCRdb keeps only in-frame clones here, not all; method: immunoSEQ multiplex PCR. The sample carries fewer than 200,000 clones, around 85% recorded once. Sequencing was performed on PBMCs. These receptors all come from a woman in her twenties or thirties in good health and CMV-seronegative.

V usage is TRBV27 and J usage is TRBJ1-3, with no clear D. The CDR3 is 13 residues long. The V end was cut by 4 bases, the J end by 4 bases, with 8 bases between. Looked up from germline, CDR1 is MNHEY and CDR2 is SMNVEV (reference sequence). CDR3 bases: TGTGCCAGCAGTTACGTTAGGGGAAACACCATATATTTT. The encoded protein is CASSYVRGNTIYF.

This CDR3 is CSSEGVGTDTQYF. CDR3 bases: TGCAGCTCAGAAGGCGTTGGCACAGATACGCAGTATTTT. V gene TRBV29-1 combines with J gene TRBJ2-3; D remains unclear. The CDR3 has 13 residues. Germline V gene lookup returns CDR1 SQVTM and CDR2 ANQGSEA. Trimming removed 8 bases from V and 1 base from J, with 13 bases in between.

The chain couples TRBV28 to TRBJ2-7; 12 bases are a match to TRBD2. From germline, CDR1 is MDHEN and CDR2 SYDVKM. With V trimmed by 3 bases and J by 2 bases, 5 bases remained unmatched. The CDR3 totals 16 residues. DNA for the CDR3: TGTGCCAGCAGTTTGGGACTAGCGGGCTCAACCTACGAGCAGTACTTC. It yields the protein CASSLGLAGSTYEQYF.

The chain uses TRBV27 and TRBJ2-1, with 8 nucleotides matching TRBD2. This CDR3 region has 15 residues. Trimming at V came to 7 bases and at J to 8 bases, leaving 13 bases not matched to a gene. In germline, CDR1 is MNHEY, CDR2 SMNVEV (reference sequence). The CDR3 DNA is TGTGCCAGCAAAGGGGTAGCGGGGAATGCTTATGAGCAGTTCTTC. Encoded protein: CASKGVAGNAYEQFF.

The CDR3 reads CASRPIVPGYNEKLFF. The CDR3 nucleotides read TGTGCCAGCCGGCCTATAGTTCCAGGGTATAATGAAAAACTGTTTTTT. The chain employs TRBV27 and TRBJ1-4, with D perhaps TRBD1 (5 bases). Germline V gives CDR1 MNHEY, CDR2 SMNVEV (reference sequence). This CDR3 comprises 16 residues. V was cut by 8 bases and J by 4 bases, with 20 bases left in between.

This chain connects TRBV4-3 to TRBJ1-1, with D perhaps matching TRBD1 (5 bases). The CDR3 has 15 amino acids. V dropped 2 bases and J dropped 10 bases, with 20 bases sitting between them. Germline assignment: CDR1 LGHNA and CDR2 YSLEER. Here the CDR3 DNA reads TGCGCCAGCAGCCAAAGATCAGGGACGAAGTGGGGAGCTTTCTTT. Translating gives CASSQRSGTKWGAFF.

J is TRBJ1-5 and V is TRBV27, with a weak D call TRBD1 (6 bases). CDR1 is MNHEY and CDR2 is SMNVEV in the germline V gene (reference sequence). V was pared by 2 bases and J by 7 bases, with 18 bases between. The CDR3 sequence is 16 residues long. The CDR3 bases are TGTGCCAGCAGTTTAAAGGGTGCGGGGGGCCACCAGCCCCAGCATTTT. The encoded protein is CASSLKGAGGHQPQHF.